Described below is a single TCR beta chain sequence and its context. This clone appeared once. The specificity of this receptor is unknown. No quality values exist for individual bases; no much larger clone is one base distant. The time point label, as the study defines it: baseline before first vaccination. Vaccinee samples were obtained from the UK trials COV001 and COV002, which included a single-blind randomized controlled phase 2/3 trial of AZD1222 (ChAdOx1 nCoV-19) in healthy adults. Trial participant PBMC samples were collected at day 0 and day 28 after the second dose for TCRbeta chain sequencing. The CDR3 regions of human TCRbeta chains were analyzed by immunosequencing. Per the original workflow: Repertoire TCRs were checked for matches against a reference library of SARS-CoV-2-specific TCRs that had been generated using the MIRA antigen-specificity platform. Breadth was defined as the fraction of unique TCRs that were SARS-CoV-2-associated. Depth was defined as the fraction of total T cells that were SARS-CoV-2-associated. Using the MIRA data, each spike-specific TCR was assigned both to the spike region to which the TCR was reactive and to a CD4 or CD8 class. Log10-transformed breadth and depth values were compared by one-way ANOVA with Sidak's multiple comparisons tests. Here the immuneACCESS table is served through TCRdb, limited to in-frame sequences with V and J called. Missing clones are a known gap in these copies; in checked studies unresolved V genes cover under half, and the rest lacks a known reason. V and J calls and clone size are those listed in that table; D and trimming were worked out from the DNA. The sample data list roughly 99,000 clones, and around 90% of these were observed just once. Less than 8% of the sample comes from the top ten.

The entry originates in a study of T cell responses to AZD1222 COVID-19 vaccine (TCRdb year 2021). Broadly, across the study: AZD1222 recipients given second doses at about 4 weeks or at about 12 weeks were pooled, since spike-specific TCR depth and breadth were not found to differ between the two schedules. A total of 230 or so trial participants underwent TCR sequencing, of whom some 210 received two doses of AZD1222 and about 25 received two doses of the MenACWY control vaccine. Trial participants were enrolled by age into 18-55, 56-69 and 70-plus year subgroups, with 148, 28 and 57 TCR-sequenced participants respectively.

Results the study describes overall, beyond this receptor: CD4 TCRs associated with the vaccine covered the entire spike protein, and the dominant responses were in regions 160-218 and 743-854. After two AZD1222 doses, spike-specific TCR breadth and depth were significantly higher than at day 0 and than in MenACWY recipients. Reportedly, close to half of the unique spike-specific TCRs recognized epitopes lying outside the regions that are mutated in the B.1.351 and B.1.1.7 variants. In the small 56-69-year group, the increase in depth fell short of significance, most likely because of low power. Most participants were white British and females outnumbered males, and the authors suggested that clonal diversity may have been underestimated. Because no samples from the day 14 peak response were available, repertoires could be characterized only after the peak T cell response. Conclusions about previously exposed vaccinees are limited, since just 5 or 6 AZD1222 recipients were seropositive for SARS-CoV-2 at baseline.

Reading from cysteine to phenylalanine, the CDR3 counts 15 amino acids. Only the CDR3 region is kept as DNA, spanning 45 bases read in frame from base 1. In the germline V gene, CDR1 corresponds to KGHSH and CDR2 to LQKENI. The germline ends are 11 bases apart after V is trimmed by 2 bases and J by 1 base. The sequence derives from an adult in good health. Sequencing used peripheral blood, obtained on day 0 of AZD1222 vaccination. The chain joins TRBV18 to TRBJ1-2, with no confidently assigned D gene. The nucleotide sequence reads as follows: TGTGCCAGCTCACCAACGGCTGCGGATAACTATGGCTACACCTTC. It specifies CASSPTAADNYGYTF.